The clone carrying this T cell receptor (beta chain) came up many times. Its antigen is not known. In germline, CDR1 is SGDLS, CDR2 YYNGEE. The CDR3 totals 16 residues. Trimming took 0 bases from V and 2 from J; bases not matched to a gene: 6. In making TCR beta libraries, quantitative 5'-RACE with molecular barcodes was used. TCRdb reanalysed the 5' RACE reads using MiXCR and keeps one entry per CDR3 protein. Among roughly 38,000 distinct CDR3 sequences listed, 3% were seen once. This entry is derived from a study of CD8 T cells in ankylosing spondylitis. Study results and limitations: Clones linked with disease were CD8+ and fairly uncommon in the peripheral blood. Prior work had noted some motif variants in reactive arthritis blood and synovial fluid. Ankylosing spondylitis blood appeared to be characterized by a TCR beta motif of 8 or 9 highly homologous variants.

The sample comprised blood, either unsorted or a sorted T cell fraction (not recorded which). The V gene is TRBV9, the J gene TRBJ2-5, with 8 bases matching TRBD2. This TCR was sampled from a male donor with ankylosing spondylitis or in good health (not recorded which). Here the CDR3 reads CASSVAAGGSQETQYF. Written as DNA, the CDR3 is TGTGCCAGCAGCGTAGCGGCGGGGGGTTCACAAGAGACCCAGTACTTC.